This T cell receptor (beta chain) was recovered during a study of blood T cell repertoires in COVID-19. Study background: Researchers got acute and convalescent COVID-19 samples from the United States, Italy and Spain. PBMCs, B-cell-depleted T cells, or T cells provided the cDNA or gDNA that made up the material.

The V gene end was trimmed by 7 bases and the J gene end by 1 base; junction bases not matched to a gene: 12. The germline V gene encodes CDR1 SNHLY and CDR2 FYNNEI. The CDR3 loop spans 17 amino acids. Using immunoSEQ multiplex PCR, the repertoire was profiled, and TCRdb retains in-frame clones only, with some absent. The sample shows about 260,000 clones, approximately 80% of them seen only once. The sample holds one count of this clone. The sample was peripheral blood. This TCR came from an elderly woman with acute or convalescent COVID-19. This chain joins TRBV2 and TRBJ2-1; 8 bases are a match to TRBD2. CDR3 coding DNA: TGTGCCAGCACTTCTGACGGGAGGGCCACATCCTACAATGAGCAGTTCTTC. Translating it yields CASTSDGRATSYNEQFF.